This T cell receptor beta chain emerged from a study of blood T cell repertoires in COVID-19. For the study at large: The United States, Italy and Spain were the sources of the acute and convalescent COVID-19 samples. The analysed material was cDNA or gDNA that came from T cells, B-cell-depleted T cells, or PBMCs.

Authors' data handling: Amplification from reference gene primers served as the basis for estimated nucleated cell counts. The assay was immunoSEQ multiplex PCR, and TCRdb's table has in-frame clones only and misses some. V and J calls and clone size are given by that table; D and trimming were obtained from the DNA. This sample has approximately 100,000 clones, with roughly 83% found just once. Germline lookup yields CDR1 LNHDA and CDR2 SQIVND (reference sequence). V lost 1 base, J lost 10 bases, and 17 bases lay in between. The CDR3 covers 16 residues. This TCR was sampled from a woman in her sixties or seventies with acute or convalescent COVID-19. Sequenced input: peripheral blood. J is TRBJ1-6 and V is TRBV19; D not certain. The CDR3 DNA follows: TGTGCCAGTAGTATAGCCTTTCGGACTGCGTCGTCACCCCTCCACTTT. Protein sequence: CASSIAFRTASSPLHF. Variable domain in full (rest from reference TRBV19 and TRBJ1-6): DGGITQSPKYLFRKEGQNVTLSCEQNLNHDAMYWYRQDPGQGLRLIYYSQIVNDFQKGDIAEGYSVSREKKESFPLTVTSAQKNPTAFYLCASSIAFRTASSPLHFGNGTRLTVT.